This is a list of T cell receptor beta chains from one sample in a study of Ad26.COV2.S vaccination and SARS-CoV-2 variants. Here immunoSEQ multiplex PCR was the method, and the copy in TCRdb shows in-frame clones only, minus some. Among nearly 400,000 clones, roughly 90% were seen once, and the ten largest hold under 2%. Specimen: peripheral blood, collected in a trial of Ad26.COV2.S vaccine versus placebo. All receptors come from a person aged 18-60 years who received the Ad26.COV2.S COVID-19 vaccine or a placebo. Each CDR3 is given with its conserved first and last residue. D genes are given only for firm matches. Clone size is stated in some rows and not others, as once, few, many or a class when expanded.

TRBJ2-1 | TRBV24-1 | TRBD2 | - | CATRERGNYNEQFF | TGTGCCACCAGGGAGCGGGGGAACTACAATGAGCAGTTCTTC
TRBJ2-1 | TRBV30 | - | - | CAWSVIFGRQGSYNEQFF | TGTGCCTGGAGTGTAATTTTCGGGCGGCAGGGCTCCTACAATGAGCAGTTCTTC
TRBJ2-3 | TRBV12-3/TRBV12-4 | - | - | CASSFLGMGTQYF | TGTGCCAGCAGTTTTTTAGGTATGGGTACGCAGTATTTT
TRBJ2-2 | TRBV6-5 | - | - | CASPVRNTGELFF | TGTGCCAGCCCAGTTCGGAACACCGGGGAGCTGTTTTTT
TRBJ2-1 | TRBV5-4 | TRBD1 | - | CASSPGQGADDEQFF | TGTGCCAGCAGCCCAGGACAGGGTGCTGACGATGAGCAGTTCTTC
TRBJ2-2 | TRBV5-1 | - | - | CASSLSQSRRTGELFF | TGCGCCAGCAGCTTGTCCCAGTCCAGGCGCACCGGGGAGCTGTTTTTT
TRBJ2-7 | TRBV30 | - | few | CAWSRVPGASSYEQYF | TGTGCCTGGAGTCGGGTCCCCGGCGCGAGCTCCTACGAGCAGTACTTC
TRBJ2-4 | TRBV6-6 | - | - | CASSYTYGAKNIQYF | TGTGCCAGCAGTTACACGTACGGAGCCAAAAACATTCAGTACTTC
TRBJ2-1 | TRBV28 | - | - | CASSPIGPSSYNEQFF | TGTGCCAGCAGTCCTATAGGCCCGAGCTCCTACAATGAGCAGTTCTTC
TRBJ1-2 | TRBV28 | TRBD1 | - | CASSPRTGTGYTF | TGTGCCAGCAGTCCCAGGACAGGGACCGGCTACACCTTC
TRBJ2-5 | TRBV28 | TRBD1 | - | CASSWPDRGSETQYF | TGTGCCAGCAGTTGGCCGGACAGGGGGTCGGAGACCCAGTACTTC
TRBJ1-2 | TRBV12-3/TRBV12-4 | - | - | CASSPQGEYGYTF | TGTGCCAGCAGCCCCCAGGGAGAGTATGGCTACACCTTC
TRBJ1-1 | TRBV10-3 | - | - | CAIRRGGDTEAFF | TGTGCCATCAGGAGGGGGGGAGACACTGAAGCTTTCTTT
TRBJ2-7 | TRBV6-6 | TRBD1 | - | CASSFNPGQGAREQYF | TGTGCCAGCAGTTTCAATCCGGGACAGGGGGCGAGGGAGCAGTACTTC
TRBJ2-7 | TRBV4-1 | - | once | CASSQVGNYEQYF | TGCGCCAGCAGCCAAGTTGGCAACTACGAGCAGTACTTC
TRBJ1-1 | TRBV5-6 | TRBD1 | - | CASSAGQGDTEAFF | TGTGCCAGCAGCGCCGGACAGGGAGACACTGAAGCTTTCTTT
TRBJ2-3 | TRBV11-3 | - | - | CASSFTGKGTDTQYF | TGTGCCAGCAGCTTTACCGGGAAAGGCACAGATACGCAGTATTTT
TRBJ2-1 | TRBV5-4 | - | - | CASSLGRQGPSYNEQFF | TGTGCCAGCAGCTTGGGGCGGCAGGGGCCCTCCTACAATGAGCAGTTCTTC
TRBJ2-1 | TRBV3-1/TRBV3-2 | - | - | CASSQVGAEQFF | TGTGCCAGCAGCCAAGTTGGGGCAGAGCAGTTCTTC
TRBJ2-7 | TRBV28 | - | - | CASSFQSSYEQYF | TGTGCCAGCAGTTTCCAGAGCTCCTACGAGCAGTACTTC
TRBJ1-1 | TRBV3-1/TRBV3-2 | - | - | CASSQNRENTEAFF | TGTGCCAGCAGCCAAAACAGAGAGAACACTGAAGCTTTCTTT
TRBJ2-7 | TRBV28 | TRBD2 | once | CASSFSSGRQYF | TGTGCCAGCAGTTTCTCTAGCGGAAGACAGTACTTC
TRBJ1-1 | TRBV6-6 | - | - | CASSGHPVNTEAFF | TGTGCCAGCAGTGGACACCCAGTGAACACTGAAGCTTTCTTT
TRBJ2-7 | TRBV9 | - | once | CASSPQQGERKQYF | TGTGCCAGCAGCCCACAACAGGGAGAAAGGAAGCAGTACTTC
TRBJ1-6 | TRBV7-3 | TRBD1 | - | CASSLSGGNSPLHF | TGTGCCAGCAGCTTATCAGGGGGTAATTCACCCCTCCACTTT
TRBJ2-1 | TRBV11-2 | TRBD2 | - | CASRTLAVDEQFF | TGTGCCAGCAGAACACTAGCGGTGGATGAGCAGTTCTTC
TRBJ1-2 | TRBV28 | - | - | CASRIGTGYGYTF | TGTGCCAGCAGGATAGGGACGGGCTATGGCTACACCTTC
TRBJ1-1 | TRBV28 | - | - | CASTLGGTEAFF | TGTGCCAGCACCCTCGGGGGGACTGAAGCTTTCTTT
TRBJ2-7 | TRBV5-1 | - | - | CASSTDSLSYEQYF | TGCGCCAGCAGCACGGACAGCCTGTCCTACGAGCAGTACTTC
TRBJ2-7 | TRBV12-5 | TRBD2 | - | CASGLALAGGYSYEQYF | TGTGCTAGTGGTTTGGCTCTAGCGGGAGGCTACTCCTACGAGCAGTACTTC
TRBJ1-1 | TRBV18 | - | - | CASSLQKGANTEAFF | TGTGCCAGCTCACTCCAGAAGGGCGCGAACACTGAAGCTTTCTTT
TRBJ2-3 | TRBV29-1 | TRBD1 | - | CSGRQGRLDTQYF | TGCAGCGGCCGACAGGGTCGACTAGATACGCAGTATTTT
TRBJ1-1 | TRBV19 | - | - | CACTRDPNTEAFF | TGTGCCTGCACGAGGGATCCGAACACTGAAGCTTTCTTT
TRBJ1-4 | TRBV18 | - | few | CASSPRAFNEKLFF | TGTGCCAGCTCACCCCGGGCCTTTAATGAAAAACTGTTTTTT
TRBJ1-1 | TRBV4-1 | TRBD1 | - | CASSQEQGDLRAEAFF | TGCGCCAGCAGCCAAGAACAGGGGGACCTGAGGGCTGAAGCTTTCTTT
TRBJ2-1 | TRBV7-9 | TRBD1 | - | CASRSLKGQGADEQFF | TGTGCCAGCAGATCCCTGAAGGGACAGGGCGCCGATGAGCAGTTCTTC
TRBJ1-5 | TRBV12-5 | - | few | CASGLETGGRSNQPQHF | TGTGCTAGTGGTTTGGAAACCGGGGGCCGGAGCAATCAGCCCCAGCATTTT
TRBJ2-3 | TRBV2 | TRBD2 | - | CASSTSGSTDTQYF | TGTGCCAGCAGTACTAGCGGAAGCACAGATACGCAGTATTTT
TRBJ1-5 | TRBV29-1 | - | - | CSAFVTDPNQPQHF | TGCAGCGCTTTTGTGACAGATCCTAATCAGCCCCAGCATTTT
TRBJ1-1 | TRBV29-1 | - | once | CSALTGRNTEAFF | TGCAGCGCCCTGACAGGACGGAACACTGAAGCTTTCTTT
TRBJ1-2 | TRBV5-1 | - | - | CASKRDGDVTYGYTF | TGCGCCAGCAAGCGGGACGGAGACGTTACTTATGGCTACACCTTC
TRBJ2-3 | TRBV4-2 | TRBD2 | - | CASSQLAGYTDTQYF | TGTGCCAGCAGCCAATTAGCGGGGTACACAGATACGCAGTATTTT
TRBJ2-7 | TRBV27 | - | - | CASSPPYEQYF | TGTGCCAGCAGTCCTCCCTACGAGCAGTACTTC
TRBJ2-6 | TRBV11-2 | - | - | CASSKSHAGANVLTF | TGTGCCAGCAGCAAAAGTCACGCTGGGGCCAACGTCCTGACTTTC
TRBJ1-6 | TRBV7-2 | - | - | CASSLGSVSGNSPLHF | TGTGCCAGCAGCTTAGGAAGTGTATCTGGGAATTCACCCCTCCACTTT
TRBJ2-1 | TRBV18 | - | - | CASSPAVRVNEQFF | TGTGCCAGCTCACCAGCCGTGCGGGTCAATGAGCAGTTCTTC
TRBJ2-7 | TRBV29-1 | TRBD1 | - | CSVHQSGTGGYEQYF | TGCAGCGTTCACCAAAGCGGCACAGGGGGCTACGAGCAGTACTTC
TRBJ2-7 | TRBV4-2 | TRBD2 | - | CASSQTSGSTYEQYF | TGTGCCAGCAGCCAGACTAGCGGGAGTACCTACGAGCAGTACTTC
TRBJ1-1 | TRBV6-2/TRBV6-3 | - | - | CASSEQGNTEAFF | TGTGCCAGCAGTGAGCAGGGGAACACTGAAGCTTTCTTT
TRBJ2-5 | TRBV6-1 | TRBD2 | - | CASSDLAGAGETQYF | TGTGCCAGCAGTGACCTAGCGGGAGCAGGGGAGACCCAGTACTTC
TRBJ2-7 | TRBV2 | - | - | CASRLPGTHEQYF | TGTGCCAGCAGGCTACCAGGGACCCACGAGCAGTACTTC
TRBJ2-2 | TRBV30 | TRBD1 | - | CAWSVRTGEGTGELFF | TGTGCCTGGAGTGTCAGGACAGGGGAAGGCACCGGGGAGCTGTTTTTT
TRBJ1-2 | TRBV6-2/TRBV6-3 | - | - | CASSYPAGAGYTF | TGTGCCAGCAGTTACCCCGCCGGGGCCGGCTACACCTTC
TRBJ2-1 | TRBV5-1 | TRBD2 | once | CASSLGLAGALYNEQFF | TGCGCCAGCAGCTTGGGGCTAGCGGGAGCCCTCTACAATGAGCAGTTCTTC
TRBJ2-5 | TRBV29-1 | TRBD1 | - | CSVEDRFQETQYF | TGCAGCGTGGAGGACAGGTTCCAAGAGACCCAGTACTTC
TRBJ2-5 | TRBV10-2 | - | - | CASSTRITGKETQYF | TGCGCCAGCAGTACCAGAATAACAGGGAAAGAGACCCAGTACTTC
TRBJ2-1 | TRBV6-1 | - | - | CASSEGQNYNEQFF | TGTGCCAGCAGTGAGGGTCAGAACTACAATGAGCAGTTCTTC
TRBJ1-4 | TRBV4-1 | TRBD1 | - | CATRQGEVTNEKLFF | TGCGCCACACGACAGGGGGAAGTAACTAATGAAAAACTGTTTTTT
TRBJ2-7 | TRBV9 | - | - | CASSVEPRDGYEQYF | TGTGCCAGCAGCGTAGAGCCCAGGGACGGCTACGAGCAGTACTTC
TRBJ1-2 | TRBV28 | - | - | CASNRNYGYTF | TGTGCCAGCAACCGCAACTATGGCTACACCTTC